This T cell receptor beta chain was captured in a study of blood T cell repertoires in COVID-19. How the authors handled the data: Estimation of nucleated cell counts relied on the amplification of reference gene primers. Produced via immunoSEQ multiplex PCR; TCRdb's table is partial and in-frame only. V and J calls and clone size are those listed in that table; D and trimming were worked out from the DNA. The profile shows over 120,000 clones, approximately 79% of them singletons. This CDR3 has 13 amino acids. Germline V lookup: CDR1 MRHNA, CDR2 SNTAGT. The J segment lost 7 bases and the V segment lost 4 bases, leaving 4 bases of the junction unmatched.

The chain combines TRBV6-4 with TRBJ2-1, with TRBD1 identical over 7 bases. Material for sequencing was PBMCs or T cells enriched from blood (not recorded which). The TCR originated in a woman in her 50s who had recovered from COVID-19. In DNA, the CDR3 is TGTGCCAGCAGTGGACAGGGAGTAAATGAGCAGTTCTTC. The encoded protein is CASSGQGVNEQFF.